This TCR beta chain was sequenced for a study of T-cell reconstitution after alpha-beta-depleted transplantation in children. CDR3 length: 15 residues. Germline CDR1 and CDR2: SNHLY and FYNNEI. Trimming stripped 8 bases from V and 1 base from J, with 17 bases between. This clonotype appeared a few times. Library preparation (for TCRbeta) was performed with unique molecular identifiers. TCRdb called the PCR reads again in MiXCR, with one record for every CDR3 protein. The sample records about 980,000 distinct CDR3 sequences, about 26% being singletons. Here the sequenced sample was PBMCs, mostly from graft donor cells, taken 360 days after TCRalphabeta/CD19-depleted stem cell transplant. This receptor was obtained from a boy under two years old who had a stem cell transplant for SCID, so the T cells may come from the graft donor. The gene calls are TRBV2 and TRBJ1-1; D ambiguous. CDR3 DNA: TGTGCCAGCGATTCACACGGGGTTGCGAACACTGAAGCTTTCTTT. It is translated as CASDSHGVANTEAFF.